The text below deals with one T cell receptor (beta chain). This specimen comes from a study of blood T cell repertoires in COVID-19. Study-wide context: The analysed material was cDNA or gDNA that came from T cells, B-cell-depleted T cells, or PBMCs.

Per the germline V gene, CDR1 is ENHRY and CDR2 is SYGVKD. Trimming took 4 bases from V and 4 from J; bases not matched to a gene: 6. There are 14 residues in the CDR3. Data came from immunoSEQ multiplex PCR; TCRdb stores just in-frame clones and leaves some out. The sample carries over 130,000 clones, approximately 85% recorded once. The material sequenced was peripheral blood. This chain connects TRBV10-3 to TRBJ2-7, with 8 bases fitting TRBD2. This clonotype was obtained from a man aged 50-59 years with acute or convalescent COVID-19. CDR3: CAISGRSGGYEQYF. CDR3 nucleotides: TGTGCCATCAGTGGCCGGTCGGGGGGGTACGAGCAGTACTTC.